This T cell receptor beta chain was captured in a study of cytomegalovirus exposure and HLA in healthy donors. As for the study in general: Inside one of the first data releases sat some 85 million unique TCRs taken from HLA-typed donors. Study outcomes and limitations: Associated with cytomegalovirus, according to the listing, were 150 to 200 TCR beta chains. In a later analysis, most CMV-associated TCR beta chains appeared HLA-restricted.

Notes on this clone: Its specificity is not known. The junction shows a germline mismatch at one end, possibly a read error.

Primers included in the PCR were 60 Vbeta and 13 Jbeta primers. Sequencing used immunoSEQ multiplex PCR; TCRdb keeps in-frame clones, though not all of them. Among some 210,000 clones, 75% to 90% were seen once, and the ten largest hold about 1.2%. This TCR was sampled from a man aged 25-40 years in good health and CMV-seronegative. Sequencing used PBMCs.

The CDR3 nucleotides read TGTGCCACCAGTGCCCGGGACTTTACGGCGGGGTCACCCCTCCACTTT. It encodes CATSARDFTAGSPLHF. The chain uses TRBV10-3 and TRBJ1-6; a possible D gene is TRBD1 (5 bases). The CDR3 has 16 residues. In germline, CDR1 is ENHRY, CDR2 SYGVKD.